Listed below are T cell receptor beta chains from one sample, sequenced in a study of T cell responses to AZD1222 COVID-19 vaccine. Sequenced by immunoSEQ multiplex PCR; TCRdb stores in-frame clones only, minus some. In the table there are about 130,000 clones, roughly 90% of which are singletons. Here the sequenced sample was peripheral blood, taken on day 0 of AZD1222 vaccination. Every receptor here comes from an adult in good health. CDR3s include the opening cysteine and the closing phenylalanine or tryptophan. A D gene is named only where the DNA matches it firmly. Not all rows give a size; the values are once, few, many and, for expanded clones, a class.

v_call: TRBV30
j_call: TRBJ1-1
cdr3_length: 12
d_call: NA
clone_size: NA
cdr3_nt: TGTGCCTGGAGTGGGGGGGGGTTAAGGGCTTTCTTT
cdr3_aa: CAWSGGGLRAFF

v_call: TRBV7-2
j_call: TRBJ2-3
cdr3_length: 14
d_call: NA
clone_size: NA
cdr3_nt: TGTGCCAGCAGCTCCTTTGGTGCGGCAGATACGCAGTATTTT
cdr3_aa: CASSSFGAADTQYF

v_call: TRBV4-3
j_call: TRBJ1-2
cdr3_length: 13
d_call: NA
clone_size: NA
cdr3_nt: TGCGCCAGCAGCCAACCGGACAGCTATGGCTACACCTTC
cdr3_aa: CASSQPDSYGYTF

v_call: TRBV27
j_call: TRBJ1-6
cdr3_length: 14
d_call: NA
clone_size: NA
cdr3_nt: TGTGCCAGCAGTCTCCCCGACAGGTTTACCCCCCTCCACTTT
cdr3_aa: CASSLPDRFTPLHF

v_call: TRBV6-5
j_call: TRBJ1-1
cdr3_length: 12
d_call: NA
clone_size: NA
cdr3_nt: TGTGCCAGCAGCCGCAGCGAGTTCGCAGCTTTCTTT
cdr3_aa: CASSRSEFAAFF

v_call: TRBV3-1/TRBV3-2
j_call: TRBJ2-5
cdr3_length: 15
d_call: NA
clone_size: NA
cdr3_nt: TGTGCCAGCAGCCTCCTCGATCGACTGGGGGAGACCCAGTACTTC
cdr3_aa: CASSLLDRLGETQYF

v_call: TRBV7-2
j_call: TRBJ1-1
cdr3_length: 16
d_call: NA
clone_size: NA
cdr3_nt: TGTGCCAGCAGCCGCCCCAAAGGGAATTTGGACCCTGCGGCTTTCTTT
cdr3_aa: CASSRPKGNLDPAAFF

v_call: TRBV13
j_call: TRBJ1-1
cdr3_length: 14
d_call: NA
clone_size: NA
cdr3_nt: TGTGCCAGCAGCTTGGTATCGGGGGACACTGAAGCTTTCTTT
cdr3_aa: CASSLVSGDTEAFF

v_call: TRBV6-1
j_call: TRBJ1-1
cdr3_length: 15
d_call: TRBD1
clone_size: NA
cdr3_nt: TGTGCCAGCAGTTCAGGGACAGGGTTGATCACTGAAGCTTTCTTT
cdr3_aa: CASSSGTGLITEAFF

v_call: TRBV19
j_call: TRBJ1-2
cdr3_length: 16
d_call: NA
clone_size: NA
cdr3_nt: TGTGCCAGTAGTATCCAGCTCTATGAGGTTAACTATGGCTACACCTTC
cdr3_aa: CASSIQLYEVNYGYTF

v_call: TRBV7-3
j_call: TRBJ2-1
cdr3_length: 15
d_call: TRBD2
clone_size: NA
cdr3_nt: TGTGCCAGCAGCCGCCCGGCTAGCGGGGGGGCAAATAAGTTCTTC
cdr3_aa: CASSRPASGGANKFF

v_call: TRBV5-5
j_call: TRBJ1-1
cdr3_length: 14
d_call: NA
clone_size: NA
cdr3_nt: TGTGCCAGCAGCTTGGGCGGAACGAACACTGAAGCTTTCTTT
cdr3_aa: CASSLGGTNTEAFF

v_call: TRBV6-5
j_call: TRBJ2-7
cdr3_length: 13
d_call: NA
clone_size: NA
cdr3_nt: TGTGCCAGCAGGCCCGGGACCCCCTACGAGCAGTACTTC
cdr3_aa: CASRPGTPYEQYF

v_call: TRBV6-5
j_call: TRBJ1-6
cdr3_length: 15
d_call: NA
clone_size: once
cdr3_nt: TGTGCCAGCAGTTACTCAGGGTCGGCTAATTCACCCCTCCACTTT
cdr3_aa: CASSYSGSANSPLHF

v_call: TRBV10-3
j_call: TRBJ2-2
cdr3_length: 12
d_call: NA
clone_size: NA
cdr3_nt: TGTGCCATCGGAGGAGCCACCGGGGAGCTGTTTTTT
cdr3_aa: CAIGGATGELFF

v_call: TRBV18
j_call: TRBJ1-4
cdr3_length: 15
d_call: TRBD1
clone_size: NA
cdr3_nt: TGTGCCAGCTCACCACCGGGGACAGCGAAAGAAAAACTGTTTTTT
cdr3_aa: CASSPPGTAKEKLFF

v_call: TRBV2
j_call: TRBJ1-3
cdr3_length: 14
d_call: NA
clone_size: NA
cdr3_nt: TGTGCCAGCAACCGGGAGGCTTCTGGAAACACCATATATTTT
cdr3_aa: CASNREASGNTIYF

v_call: TRBV18
j_call: TRBJ2-1
cdr3_length: 16
d_call: TRBD2
clone_size: NA
cdr3_nt: TGTGCCAGCTCACCACAACCGGGACTAGCGGGCAATGAGCAGTTCTTC
cdr3_aa: CASSPQPGLAGNEQFF

v_call: TRBV4-3
j_call: TRBJ1-1
cdr3_length: 14
d_call: NA
clone_size: NA
cdr3_nt: TGCGCCAGCAGCCAAGTCCTCATGAACACTGAAGCTTTCTTT
cdr3_aa: CASSQVLMNTEAFF

v_call: TRBV30
j_call: TRBJ1-4
cdr3_length: 13
d_call: TRBD1
clone_size: NA
cdr3_nt: TGTGCCTGGGATGGGACAGGGGGCGAAAAACTGTTTTTT
cdr3_aa: CAWDGTGGEKLFF

v_call: TRBV5-6
j_call: TRBJ1-2
cdr3_length: 14
d_call: NA
clone_size: NA
cdr3_nt: TGTGCCAGCAGGCTAAGAACAGGTTACTATGGCTACACCTTC
cdr3_aa: CASRLRTGYYGYTF

v_call: TRBV7-2
j_call: TRBJ2-1
cdr3_length: 12
d_call: NA
clone_size: NA
cdr3_nt: TGTGCCAGCAGCTTAGGTCCGATGCGGCAGTTCTTC
cdr3_aa: CASSLGPMRQFF

v_call: TRBV5-8
j_call: TRBJ1-6
cdr3_length: 16
d_call: NA
clone_size: NA
cdr3_nt: TGTGCCAGCAGCCGGAGGGGGGGGCCCGCTCGGTCACCCCTCCACTTT
cdr3_aa: CASSRRGGPARSPLHF

v_call: TRBV30
j_call: TRBJ1-1
cdr3_length: 12
d_call: NA
clone_size: NA
cdr3_nt: TGTGCCCTCGGGGCGGTGTACACTGAAGCTTTCTTT
cdr3_aa: CALGAVYTEAFF

v_call: TRBV4-1
j_call: TRBJ2-2
cdr3_length: 16
d_call: NA
clone_size: NA
cdr3_nt: TGCGCCAGCAGCCCGGACAGACCACCGAACACCGGGGAGCTGTTTTTT
cdr3_aa: CASSPDRPPNTGELFF

v_call: TRBV19
j_call: TRBJ1-1
cdr3_length: 17
d_call: TRBD1
clone_size: NA
cdr3_nt: TGTGCCAGTAGTGGCTTGTTCTCCCCCCAGGGGGGTCCTGAAGCTTTCTTT
cdr3_aa: CASSGLFSPQGGPEAFF

v_call: TRBV19
j_call: TRBJ2-4
cdr3_length: 14
d_call: TRBD2
clone_size: NA
cdr3_nt: TGTGCCAGTATGCGGGGGGCAGACAAAAACATTCAGTACTTC
cdr3_aa: CASMRGADKNIQYF

v_call: TRBV27
j_call: TRBJ1-6
cdr3_length: 16
d_call: NA
clone_size: NA
cdr3_nt: TGTGCCAGCAGAGGAGGGCTGAGCTCCTATAATTCACCCCTCCACTTT
cdr3_aa: CASRGGLSSYNSPLHF

v_call: TRBV3-1/TRBV3-2
j_call: TRBJ2-1
cdr3_length: 17
d_call: TRBD2
clone_size: NA
cdr3_nt: TGTGCCAGCAGCCTCTCTAGGACGGGGGGGGCCCGGAATGAGCAGTTCTTC
cdr3_aa: CASSLSRTGGARNEQFF

v_call: TRBV6-6
j_call: TRBJ1-5
cdr3_length: 14
d_call: NA
clone_size: NA
cdr3_nt: TGTGCCAGCACCCATGGAGGGGATAAACAGCCCCAGCATTTT
cdr3_aa: CASTHGGDKQPQHF

v_call: TRBV20-1
j_call: TRBJ1-2
cdr3_length: 10
d_call: NA
clone_size: NA
cdr3_nt: TGCAGCACTTGGGAAGATGGCTACACCTTC
cdr3_aa: CSTWEDGYTF

v_call: TRBV11-2
j_call: TRBJ1-2
cdr3_length: 13
d_call: TRBD1
clone_size: once
cdr3_nt: TGTGCCGTAACAGGGGGCGCCGGGGATGGCTACACCTTC
cdr3_aa: CAVTGGAGDGYTF

v_call: TRBV28
j_call: TRBJ1-2
cdr3_length: 16
d_call: NA
clone_size: NA
cdr3_nt: TGTGCCAGCAGTTTCTCGGGACTACCTATTAACTATGGCTACACCTTC
cdr3_aa: CASSFSGLPINYGYTF